These T cell receptor beta chains were read from a single sample in a study of preoperative IRX-2 immunotherapy in early breast cancer. Here immunoSEQ multiplex PCR was the method, and the copy in TCRdb shows in-frame clones only, minus some. In the table there are 25,000 or so clones, 80% to 90% of which are singletons. Sequenced material: tumor tissue, taken after IRX-2 immunotherapy. Receptors originate from a human donor with breast cancer. The CDR3 runs from the conserved cysteine through the conserved F or W. Fields, in order: J gene, V gene, D gene, clone size, CDR3 protein, CDR3 DNA. A D gene is named only where the DNA matches it firmly. Size tells how often a clone was seen (once, few, many) or the class of an expanded clone, and some rows leave it out.

J: TRBJ1-2
V: TRBV9
D: NA
size: NA
CDR3: CASSVDQRSRGANYGYTF
DNA: TGTGCCAGCAGCGTAGATCAACGTTCGAGGGGGGCTAACTATGGCTACACCTTC

J: TRBJ1-6
V: TRBV5-1
D: NA
size: NA
CDR3: CASSLRLNNSPLHF
DNA: TGCGCCAGCAGCTTGCGACTAAATAATTCACCCCTCCACTTT

J: TRBJ2-1
V: TRBV5-4
D: TRBD2
size: NA
CDR3: CASTGSGMVSYNEQFF
DNA: TGTGCCAGCACCGGTAGCGGGATGGTCTCCTACAATGAGCAGTTCTTC

J: TRBJ1-5
V: TRBV9
D: TRBD1
size: NA
CDR3: CASSPTAGGSQPQHF
DNA: TGTGCCAGCAGCCCAACCGCAGGGGGCAGCCAGCCCCAGCATTTT

J: TRBJ1-1
V: TRBV11-2
D: NA
size: NA
CDR3: CASGPWENTEAFF
DNA: TGTGCCAGCGGCCCGTGGGAGAACACTGAAGCTTTCTTT

J: TRBJ1-4
V: TRBV18
D: NA
size: NA
CDR3: CASSRWDANEKLFF
DNA: TGTGCCAGCTCACGATGGGACGCTAATGAAAAACTGTTTTTT

J: TRBJ2-7
V: TRBV5-1
D: NA
size: NA
CDR3: CASRQDSYEQYF
DNA: TGCGCCAGTAGACAGGACTCCTACGAGCAGTACTTC

J: TRBJ2-2
V: TRBV18
D: NA
size: NA
CDR3: CASSPQDTGELFF
DNA: TGTGCCAGCTCACCACAGGACACCGGGGAGCTGTTTTTT

J: TRBJ2-2
V: TRBV4-1
D: NA
size: NA
CDR3: CASSQVFGFGLAGELFF
DNA: TGCGCCAGCAGCCAAGTATTCGGTTTTGGTTTGGCCGGGGAGCTGTTTTTT

J: TRBJ2-1
V: TRBV5-4
D: NA
size: NA
CDR3: CASSLDTSIGSYNEQFF
DNA: TGTGCCAGCAGCTTGGATACTAGTATTGGCTCCTACAATGAGCAGTTCTTC

J: TRBJ1-1
V: TRBV6-6
D: TRBD1
size: NA
CDR3: CASSYGQGFSNTEAFF
DNA: TGTGCCAGCAGTTACGGACAGGGTTTCTCGAACACTGAAGCTTTCTTT

J: TRBJ2-1
V: TRBV7-8
D: NA
size: NA
CDR3: CASSLEGALITYNEQFF
DNA: TGTGCCAGCAGCTTAGAAGGGGCCCTGATAACCTACAATGAGCAGTTCTTC

J: TRBJ2-7
V: TRBV7-9
D: NA
size: once
CDR3: CASSRGGSYEQYF
DNA: TGTGCCAGCAGCAGAGGGGGCTCCTACGAGCAGTACTTC

J: TRBJ1-1
V: TRBV6-1
D: TRBD1
size: NA
CDR3: CASSGQGQGLLITEAFF
DNA: TGTGCCAGCAGTGGACAGGGACAGGGGCTCTTAATCACTGAAGCTTTCTTT

J: TRBJ2-1
V: TRBV2
D: TRBD2
size: NA
CDR3: CASTPRAGGQGEQFF
DNA: TGTGCCAGCACCCCCAGGGCGGGGGGGCAGGGTGAGCAGTTCTTC

J: TRBJ2-3
V: TRBV27
D: NA
size: NA
CDR3: CASSLWGDTDTQYF
DNA: TGTGCCAGCAGTTTATGGGGGGACACAGATACGCAGTATTTT

J: TRBJ2-5
V: TRBV11-2
D: NA
size: NA
CDR3: CASSLDQVETQYF
DNA: TGTGCCAGCAGCTTAGATCAAGTAGAGACCCAGTACTTC

J: TRBJ1-4
V: TRBV4-1
D: NA
size: NA
CDR3: CASSRIAGTVNEKLFF
DNA: TGCGCCAGCAGCCGAATCGCCGGGACGGTTAATGAAAAACTGTTTTTT

J: TRBJ1-2
V: TRBV7-8
D: NA
size: few
CDR3: CASSSPYGYTF
DNA: TGTGCCAGCAGCTCCCCGTATGGCTACACCTTC

J: TRBJ2-3
V: TRBV7-8
D: NA
size: NA
CDR3: CASSPWTNTDTQYF
DNA: TGTGCCAGCAGCCCCTGGACCAACACAGATACGCAGTATTTT

J: TRBJ2-7
V: TRBV5-1
D: NA
size: NA
CDR3: CASQDTGYEQYF
DNA: TGCGCCAGCCAAGATACAGGGTACGAGCAGTACTTC

J: TRBJ2-2
V: TRBV11-2
D: TRBD1
size: NA
CDR3: CASSLGSGGNTGELFF
DNA: TGTGCCAGCAGCTTAGGGTCAGGGGGAAACACCGGGGAGCTGTTTTTT

J: TRBJ1-2
V: TRBV7-2
D: NA
size: NA
CDR3: CASSLYPGSNYGYTF
DNA: TGTGCCAGCAGCTTATATCCAGGATCTAACTATGGCTACACCTTC

J: TRBJ1-2
V: TRBV7-9
D: TRBD1
size: NA
CDR3: CASRKGQWDYGYTF
DNA: TGTGCCAGCAGAAAGGGACAGTGGGACTATGGCTACACCTTC

J: TRBJ1-4
V: TRBV28
D: NA
size: NA
CDR3: CATGQFEKLFF
DNA: TGTGCCACCGGACAGTTTGAAAAACTGTTTTTT

J: TRBJ2-7
V: TRBV7-8
D: TRBD2
size: once
CDR3: CASSLFFLADYEQYF
DNA: TGTGCCAGCAGCTTATTTTTCCTAGCGGATTACGAGCAGTACTTC

J: TRBJ2-4
V: TRBV2
D: NA
size: NA
CDR3: CASSEAEGSIQYF
DNA: TGTGCCAGCAGTGAAGCTGAGGGGAGCATTCAGTACTTC

J: TRBJ2-2
V: TRBV9
D: NA
size: NA
CDR3: CASSTRGDSNTGELFF
DNA: TGTGCCAGCAGCACCCGTGGAGATTCTAACACCGGGGAGCTGTTTTTT

J: TRBJ1-5
V: TRBV5-1
D: NA
size: NA
CDR3: CASSPAVNQPQHF
DNA: TGCGCCAGCAGTCCGGCCGTAAATCAGCCCCAGCATTTT

J: TRBJ2-2
V: TRBV6-1
D: NA
size: NA
CDR3: CASFRGSDTGELFF
DNA: TGTGCCAGCTTTAGAGGGTCGGACACCGGGGAGCTGTTTTTT

J: TRBJ1-2
V: TRBV19
D: NA
size: NA
CDR3: CASSPREHFNYGYTF
DNA: TGTGCCAGTAGTCCCCGGGAACACTTTAACTATGGCTACACCTTC

J: TRBJ2-7
V: TRBV19
D: NA
size: NA
CDR3: CASSLNRDALTGQYF
DNA: TGTGCCAGTAGTTTAAACCGGGACGCCCTCACCGGGCAGTACTTC

J: TRBJ2-4
V: TRBV10-3
D: NA
size: NA
CDR3: CAISESENIQYF
DNA: TGTGCCATCAGTGAGTCGGAAAACATTCAGTACTTC

J: TRBJ2-4
V: TRBV7-9
D: TRBD1
size: NA
CDR3: CASSLGQGVFF
DNA: TGTGCCAGCAGCCTAGGACAGGGGGTTTTCTTC

J: TRBJ1-5
V: TRBV19
D: TRBD1
size: NA
CDR3: CASSIGQGNQPQHF
DNA: TGTGCCAGTAGTATTGGACAGGGCAATCAGCCCCAGCATTTT

J: TRBJ2-2
V: TRBV10-3
D: NA
size: few
CDR3: CATEPRLANTGELFF
DNA: TGTGCCACCGAACCTCGGCTAGCGAACACCGGGGAGCTGTTTTTT

J: TRBJ2-3
V: TRBV19
D: NA
size: NA
CDR3: CASSGPTDTQYF
DNA: TGTGCCAGTAGTGGGCCCACAGATACGCAGTATTTT

J: TRBJ1-2
V: TRBV18
D: NA
size: NA
CDR3: CASSPQVANYGYTF
DNA: TGTGCCAGCTCACCACAGGTGGCTAACTATGGCTACACCTTC

J: TRBJ2-3
V: TRBV25-1
D: TRBD2
size: NA
CDR3: CASSEYSSGSTDTQYF
DNA: TGTGCCAGCAGTGAATATTCTAGCGGGAGCACAGATACGCAGTATTTT

J: TRBJ1-2
V: TRBV29-1
D: NA
size: NA
CDR3: CSVTHGGEVGYTF
DNA: TGCAGCGTTACCCACGGGGGAGAAGTTGGCTACACCTTC